Each of the 7 T cell receptor beta chains below was sequenced from the same sample in a study of blood T cell repertoires in COVID-19. Using immunoSEQ multiplex PCR, the repertoire was profiled, and TCRdb retains in-frame clones only, with some absent. Of about 38,000 clones listed, 87% are singletons. Sequenced material: peripheral blood. These receptors all stem from a man in his fifties or sixties with active or convalescent COVID-19.

This sequence joins TRBV29-1 and TRBJ2-5; TRBD1 might be the D (6 bases). The CDR3 totals 12 residues. CDR1 is SQVTM and CDR2 is ANQGSEA in the germline V gene. V dropped 6 bases and J dropped 3 bases, with 11 bases sitting between them. The CDR3 loop is CSVDRPEETQYF. CDR3 DNA sequence: TGCAGCGTGGACAGACCTGAAGAGACCCAGTACTTC.

The chain combines TRBV15 with TRBJ1-1; D is uncertain. The CDR3 is made up of 16 amino acids. Deletions cut 0 bases from V and 4 bases from J, with 15 bases between. In germline, CDR1 is LNHNV, CDR2 YYDKDF (reference sequence). CDR3 sequence: CATSREFGQAGTEAFF. The CDR3 coding sequence is TGTGCCACCAGCAGAGAGTTTGGGCAGGCTGGCACTGAAGCTTTCTTT.

The rearrangement links TRBV30 to TRBJ2-7, with D unresolved. V gave up 1 base and J gave up 4 bases, with 8 bases separating them. Germline V gene data show CDR1 as GTSNPN and CDR2 as SVGIG (reference sequence). The CDR3 covers 12 residues. CDR3 loop: CAWSDSRYEQYV. CDR3 in DNA: TGTGCCTGGAGTGACAGTCGATACGAGCAGTACGTC.

Here the CDR3 reads CASSLGAGWVDEQYF. Here the CDR3 DNA reads TGTGCCAGCAGCTTAGGGGCGGGATGGGTCGACGAGCAGTACTTC. The chain links TRBV11-2 to TRBJ2-7, with D tentatively TRBD2 (6 bases). There are 15 residues in the CDR3. The germline CDR1 and CDR2 sequences are SGHAT and FQNNGV. The V end lost 1 base, the J end lost 5 bases, and 15 bases lay between the germline ends.

This clone was counted only a few times. The chain is built from TRBV25-1 and TRBJ2-3, with 10 bases aligning to TRBD1. The CDR3 consists of 14 residues. Germline assignment: CDR1 MGHDK and CDR2 SYGVNS. V was clipped by 9 bases and J by 2 bases; unmatched bases: 5. The CDR3 sequence is CASGDRGYTDTQYF. The CDR3 nucleotides read TGTGCCAGTGGGGACAGGGGATACACAGATACGCAGTATTTT.

This clone was seen just once. V is TRBV2 and J is TRBJ1-2; D remains unclear. V lost 6 bases to trimming and J lost 1 base, with 6 bases between them. The CDR3 is made up of 12 amino acids. Per the germline V gene, CDR1 is SNHLY and CDR2 is FYNNEI. In DNA, the CDR3 is TGTGCCAGCAGGGTCAGTAACTATGGCTACACCTTC. This sequence encodes CASRVSNYGYTF.

The rearrangement uses TRBV30 and TRBJ1-5, with D perhaps TRBD1 (5 bases). The ends were cut back, 5 bases at V and 3 bases at J, with 11 bases in the middle. The germline gives CDR1 GTSNPN, CDR2 SVGIG (reference sequence). This CDR3 has 13 amino acids. The CDR3 protein is CAWGEGFNQPQHF. CDR3 in DNA: TGTGCCTGGGGGGAGGGGTTCAATCAGCCCCAGCATTTT.